This is a list of T cell receptor beta chains from one sample in a study of patients and donors after allogeneic stem cell transplantation. TCRdb re-called the RT-PCR reads with MiXCR, one entry per CDR3 protein. This sample yields roughly 940,000 distinct CDR3 sequences, of which more than 15% are seen a single time; around 6% belongs to the top ten. Sequencing was done on a sample of blood, either unsorted or a sorted T cell fraction (not recorded which). The receptor source for this set is a human donor who was either an allogeneic HSCT recipient or a stem cell or donor lymphocyte infusion donor (not recorded which). It is not recorded whose cells these are; they may come from a transplant donor. Both conserved end residues are part of each CDR3. The order of the fields is CDR3 protein, CDR3 DNA, clone size, J gene, V gene, D gene. A D gene is named only where the DNA matches it firmly. A clone size is listed for some rows: how often the clone was seen (once, few, many), or a class if it is expanded.

CDR3 protein: CASSQTIAGEFPDTQYF
CDR3 DNA: TGTGCCAGCAGTCAAACAATAGCGGGAGAGTTCCCAGATACGCAGTATTTT
clone size: NA
J gene: TRBJ2-3
V gene: TRBV6-1
D gene: TRBD2

CDR3 protein: CAISVVLSAGELFF
CDR3 DNA: TGTGCCATCAGCGTCGTACTGTCGGCCGGGGAGCTGTTTTTT
clone size: few
J gene: TRBJ2-2
V gene: TRBV10-3
D gene: NA

CDR3 protein: CASSLLAGGPQETQYF
CDR3 DNA: TGCGCCAGCAGCTTGCTTGCGGGGGGACCCCAAGAGACCCAGTACTTC
clone size: few
J gene: TRBJ2-5
V gene: TRBV5-1
D gene: TRBD2

CDR3 protein: CASSYDEQYF
CDR3 DNA: TGTGCCAGCAGCTACGACGAGCAGTACTTC
clone size: NA
J gene: TRBJ2-7
V gene: TRBV7-9
D gene: NA

CDR3 protein: CASSRDNNNYGYTF
CDR3 DNA: TGTGCCAGCAGTCGGGACAACAACAACTATGGCTACACCTTC
clone size: NA
J gene: TRBJ1-2
V gene: TRBV6-2/TRBV6-3
D gene: NA

CDR3 protein: CAIKGPQETQYF
CDR3 DNA: TGTGCCATCAAAGGGCCCCAAGAGACCCAGTACTTC
clone size: NA
J gene: TRBJ2-5
V gene: TRBV10-3
D gene: NA

CDR3 protein: CAHNRDRGYEQYF
CDR3 DNA: TGTGCCCACAACCGGGACAGGGGTTACGAGCAGTACTTC
clone size: once
J gene: TRBJ2-7
V gene: TRBV25-1
D gene: TRBD1

CDR3 protein: CASSQRAQTSYEQYF
CDR3 DNA: TGTGCCAGCAGCCAGAGGGCCCAGACTTCCTACGAGCAGTACTTC
clone size: NA
J gene: TRBJ2-7
V gene: TRBV3-1
D gene: NA

CDR3 protein: CATSSPIGQGALYEQYF
CDR3 DNA: TGTGCCACCAGCAGTCCCATCGGACAAGGGGCTCTCTACGAGCAGTACTTC
clone size: few
J gene: TRBJ2-7
V gene: TRBV15
D gene: NA

CDR3 protein: CASSLDPGLYGYTF
CDR3 DNA: TGTGCCAGCAGCTTGGATCCGGGCCTGTATGGCTACACCTTC
clone size: NA
J gene: TRBJ1-2
V gene: TRBV11-2
D gene: NA

CDR3 protein: CASSQDGASGTDTQYF
CDR3 DNA: TGTGCCAGCAGCCAAGACGGGGCGAGCGGCACAGATACGCAGTATTTT
clone size: few
J gene: TRBJ2-3
V gene: TRBV4-2
D gene: NA

CDR3 protein: CASSYKGTGVYEQYF
CDR3 DNA: TGTGCCAGCAGTTATAAAGGGACAGGGGTCTACGAGCAGTACTTC
clone size: NA
J gene: TRBJ2-7
V gene: TRBV6-5
D gene: TRBD1

CDR3 protein: CSARVSGGQQETQYF
CDR3 DNA: TGCAGTGCTAGGGTTAGCGGGGGTCAACAAGAGACCCAGTACTTC
clone size: few
J gene: TRBJ2-5
V gene: TRBV20-1
D gene: TRBD2

CDR3 protein: CASTWGTGPTNEKLFF
CDR3 DNA: TGCGCCAGCACCTGGGGGACGGGGCCAACTAATGAAAAACTGTTTTTT
clone size: few
J gene: TRBJ1-4
V gene: TRBV5-1
D gene: NA

CDR3 protein: CASGAVSPYNEQFF
CDR3 DNA: TGTGCCAGTGGGGCAGTCTCACCATACAATGAGCAGTTCTTC
clone size: NA
J gene: TRBJ2-1
V gene: TRBV27
D gene: NA

CDR3 protein: CATSATGQVRWNEQFF
CDR3 DNA: TGTGCCACCAGTGCCACGGGACAGGTGAGGTGGAATGAGCAGTTCTTC
clone size: NA
J gene: TRBJ2-1
V gene: TRBV24-1
D gene: TRBD1

CDR3 protein: CASSHYRGAGANVLTF
CDR3 DNA: TGTGCCAGCAGCCATTACAGGGGGGCTGGGGCCAACGTCCTGACTTTC
clone size: once
J gene: TRBJ2-6
V gene: TRBV9
D gene: TRBD1

CDR3 protein: CASSEHRDRGLRTEAFF
CDR3 DNA: TGTGCCAGCAGCGAACACCGGGACAGGGGGCTGAGGACTGAAGCTTTCTTT
clone size: few
J gene: TRBJ1-1
V gene: TRBV7-8
D gene: TRBD1

CDR3 protein: CASRFQPQHF
CDR3 DNA: TGTGCCAGCAGGTTCCAGCCCCAGCATTTT
clone size: few
J gene: TRBJ1-5
V gene: TRBV25-1
D gene: NA

CDR3 protein: CSAPTGELTDTQYF
CDR3 DNA: TGCAGTGCCCCGACAGGGGAACTCACAGATACGCAGTATTTT
clone size: NA
J gene: TRBJ2-3
V gene: TRBV20-1
D gene: TRBD1

CDR3 protein: CASSRGEGAGYEQYF
CDR3 DNA: TGTGCCAGCAGCCGCGGGGAAGGGGCAGGTTACGAGCAGTACTTC
clone size: few
J gene: TRBJ2-7
V gene: TRBV6-1
D gene: NA

CDR3 protein: CASSPTSGGQYYNEQFF
CDR3 DNA: TGTGCCAGCAGCCCAACTAGCGGGGGCCAATACTACAATGAGCAGTTCTTC
clone size: NA
J gene: TRBJ2-1
V gene: TRBV7-8
D gene: TRBD2

CDR3 protein: CASSLGGLGFF
CDR3 DNA: TGTGCCAGCAGCTTAGGGGGACTGGGGTTCTTC
clone size: NA
J gene: TRBJ2-1
V gene: TRBV7-9
D gene: NA

CDR3 protein: CASSLGYANYGYTF
CDR3 DNA: TGTGCCAGCAGCTTAGGTTACGCTAACTATGGCTACACCTTC
clone size: many
J gene: TRBJ1-2
V gene: TRBV11-3
D gene: NA

CDR3 protein: CASSPKGGEAQYF
CDR3 DNA: TGTGCCAGCTCACCGAAAGGGGGAGAGGCGCAGTATTTT
clone size: few
J gene: TRBJ2-3
V gene: TRBV18
D gene: NA

CDR3 protein: CASSLNQGSPYGYTF
CDR3 DNA: TGTGCCAGCAGCTTAAACCAGGGGTCCCCCTATGGCTACACCTTC
clone size: many
J gene: TRBJ1-2
V gene: TRBV5-8
D gene: NA

CDR3 protein: CASRASGTDQYF
CDR3 DNA: TGTGCCAGCAGAGCCTCCGGGACTGATCAGTACTTC
clone size: NA
J gene: TRBJ2-7
V gene: TRBV2
D gene: NA

CDR3 protein: CSARGERDSYEQYF
CDR3 DNA: TGCAGTGCTAGAGGGGAGCGGGACTCCTACGAGCAGTACTTC
clone size: NA
J gene: TRBJ2-7
V gene: TRBV20-1
D gene: TRBD2

CDR3 protein: CASRSGGNSPLHF
CDR3 DNA: TGTGCCAGCAGGTCTGGGGGGAATTCACCCCTCCACTTT
clone size: NA
J gene: TRBJ1-6
V gene: TRBV12-3/TRBV12-4
D gene: NA

CDR3 protein: CASRDLALREQFF
CDR3 DNA: TGTGCCAGTCGGGATCTGGCCTTGAGGGAGCAGTTCTTC
clone size: NA
J gene: TRBJ2-1
V gene: TRBV19
D gene: NA

CDR3 protein: CASTSWGVSQFF
CDR3 DNA: TGTGCCAGCACCTCCTGGGGGGTCTCCCAGTTCTTC
clone size: NA
J gene: TRBJ2-1
V gene: TRBV7-9
D gene: NA

CDR3 protein: CASSSGQGDYNEQFF
CDR3 DNA: TGCGCCAGCAGCTCGGGACAGGGGGACTACAATGAGCAGTTCTTC
clone size: NA
J gene: TRBJ2-1
V gene: TRBV4-3
D gene: TRBD1

CDR3 protein: CASSAGLAETETQYF
CDR3 DNA: TGCGCCAGCAGTGCCGGACTAGCGGAAACAGAGACCCAGTACTTC
clone size: NA
J gene: TRBJ2-5
V gene: TRBV5-1
D gene: TRBD2

CDR3 protein: CSAQDRPGAVEQYF
CDR3 DNA: TGCAGTGCTCAGGACAGGCCAGGGGCGGTCGAGCAGTACTTC
clone size: NA
J gene: TRBJ2-7
V gene: TRBV20-1
D gene: TRBD1

CDR3 protein: CASSETGGFYGYTF
CDR3 DNA: TGTGCCAGCAGTGAGACAGGGGGCTTCTATGGCTACACCTTC
clone size: few
J gene: TRBJ1-2
V gene: TRBV5-5
D gene: TRBD1

CDR3 protein: CASSTHRVYTDTQYF
CDR3 DNA: TGTGCCAGCAGTACTCATCGGGTCTACACAGATACGCAGTATTTT
clone size: NA
J gene: TRBJ2-3
V gene: TRBV6-1
D gene: NA

CDR3 protein: CASSYSGTGGGELFF
CDR3 DNA: TGTGCCAGCAGTTACTCCGGGACAGGTGGCGGGGAGCTGTTTTTT
clone size: few
J gene: TRBJ2-2
V gene: TRBV6-5
D gene: TRBD1

CDR3 protein: CASSLTLAGRTDTQYF
CDR3 DNA: TGTGCCAGCAGTTTAACTCTAGCGGGCCGCACAGATACGCAGTATTTT
clone size: NA
J gene: TRBJ2-3
V gene: TRBV12-3/TRBV12-4
D gene: TRBD2

CDR3 protein: CASSFRGRSSGNNEQFF
CDR3 DNA: TGTGCCAGCAGTTTCCGTGGGAGGTCTAGCGGTAACAATGAGCAGTTCTTC
clone size: few
J gene: TRBJ2-1
V gene: TRBV12-3/TRBV12-4
D gene: TRBD2

CDR3 protein: CASRRGHDGYTF
CDR3 DNA: TGTGCCAGCAGACGGGGGCATGATGGCTACACCTTC
clone size: few
J gene: TRBJ1-2
V gene: TRBV6-5
D gene: NA

CDR3 protein: CSARGAQVNYGYTF
CDR3 DNA: TGCAGTGCTAGGGGGGCCCAGGTTAACTATGGCTACACCTTC
clone size: NA
J gene: TRBJ1-2
V gene: TRBV20-1
D gene: NA

CDR3 protein: CASSVGQYTEAFF
CDR3 DNA: TGCGCCAGCAGCGTAGGACAGTACACTGAAGCTTTCTTT
clone size: few
J gene: TRBJ1-1
V gene: TRBV5-1
D gene: NA

CDR3 protein: CASSHRTGELFF
CDR3 DNA: TGTGCCAGCAGCCACCGCACCGGGGAGCTGTTTTTT
clone size: few
J gene: TRBJ2-2
V gene: TRBV3-1
D gene: NA

CDR3 protein: CASSYSTSGPKEQYF
CDR3 DNA: TGCGCCAGCAGCTATTCGACTAGCGGTCCTAAGGAGCAGTACTTC
clone size: NA
J gene: TRBJ2-7
V gene: TRBV5-1
D gene: TRBD2

CDR3 protein: CAISEWWFYGYTF
CDR3 DNA: TGTGCCATCAGTGAGTGGTGGTTCTATGGCTACACCTTC
clone size: NA
J gene: TRBJ1-2
V gene: TRBV10-3
D gene: NA

CDR3 protein: CASSYSRASTDTQYF
CDR3 DNA: TGTGCCAGCAGTTACTCTAGGGCATCCACAGATACGCAGTATTTT
clone size: NA
J gene: TRBJ2-3
V gene: TRBV6-2/TRBV6-3
D gene: NA

CDR3 protein: CASSYPPNYQYNEQFF
CDR3 DNA: TGTGCCAGCAGTTACCCTCCGAACTACCAATACAATGAGCAGTTCTTC
clone size: few
J gene: TRBJ2-1
V gene: TRBV6-2/TRBV6-3
D gene: NA

CDR3 protein: CASSFRDGFYGYTF
CDR3 DNA: TGTGCCAGCAGCTTCCGGGACGGGTTCTATGGCTACACCTTC
clone size: NA
J gene: TRBJ1-2
V gene: TRBV12-3/TRBV12-4
D gene: NA

CDR3 protein: CSARRDTEQYF
CDR3 DNA: TGCAGTGCTCGCCGGGACACCGAGCAGTACTTC
clone size: few
J gene: TRBJ2-7
V gene: TRBV20-1
D gene: NA

CDR3 protein: CASSLLGSQNTEAFF
CDR3 DNA: TGTGCCAGCAGTTTATTAGGCAGCCAGAACACTGAAGCTTTCTTT
clone size: few
J gene: TRBJ1-1
V gene: TRBV12-3/TRBV12-4
D gene: NA

CDR3 protein: CASSYSRGGTDTQYF
CDR3 DNA: TGTGCCAGCAGTTACTCTCGCGGGGGCACAGATACGCAGTATTTT
clone size: NA
J gene: TRBJ2-3
V gene: TRBV6-2/TRBV6-3
D gene: NA

CDR3 protein: CASSFNDAGNTIYF
CDR3 DNA: TGTGCCAGCAGCTTCAACGATGCTGGAAACACCATATATTTT
clone size: many
J gene: TRBJ1-3
V gene: TRBV6-1
D gene: NA

CDR3 protein: CSARTSAYNEQFF
CDR3 DNA: TGCAGTGCCCGGACTAGCGCCTACAATGAGCAGTTCTTC
clone size: NA
J gene: TRBJ2-1
V gene: TRBV20-1
D gene: TRBD2

CDR3 protein: CASTTSLTSYNEQFF
CDR3 DNA: TGTGCCAGCACCACGAGCCTCACATCCTACAATGAGCAGTTCTTC
clone size: many
J gene: TRBJ2-1
V gene: TRBV12-3/TRBV12-4
D gene: NA

CDR3 protein: CSARPGLAGGYNEQFF
CDR3 DNA: TGCAGTGCTAGGCCGGGACTAGCGGGGGGATACAATGAGCAGTTCTTC
clone size: NA
J gene: TRBJ2-1
V gene: TRBV20-1
D gene: TRBD2